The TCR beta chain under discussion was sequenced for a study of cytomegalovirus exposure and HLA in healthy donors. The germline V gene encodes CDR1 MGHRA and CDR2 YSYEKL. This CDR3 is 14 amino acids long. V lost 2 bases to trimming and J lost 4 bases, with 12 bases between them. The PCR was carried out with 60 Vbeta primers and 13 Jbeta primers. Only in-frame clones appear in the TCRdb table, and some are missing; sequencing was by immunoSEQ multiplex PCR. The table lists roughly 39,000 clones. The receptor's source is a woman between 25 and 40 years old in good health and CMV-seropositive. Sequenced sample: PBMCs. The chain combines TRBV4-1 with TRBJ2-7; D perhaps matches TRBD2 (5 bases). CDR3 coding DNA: TGCGCCAGCAGCCAAACACTGAGGGATTACGAGCAGTACTTC. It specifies CASSQTLRDYEQYF.